Each of the 8 T cell receptor beta chains below was sequenced from the same sample in a study of cytomegalovirus exposure and HLA in healthy donors (dated by TCRdb to about 2017). Receptor amplification or capture employed the immunoSEQ multiplex PCR assay. A mixture of 60 forward primers for TCR Vbeta segments and 13 reverse primers for TCR Jbeta segments was used in the multiplex PCR. The immuneACCESS repertoire file appears here via TCRdb, limited to in-frame rearrangements. These files lack a portion of the clones; in checked studies, under half of the deficit traces to unresolved V genes, and the cause of the others is not known. The sample has 140,000 or so clones on record, about 64% of them singletons. The biggest ten clones account for about 4.1% of the sample. The specimen was PBMCs. The receptor source for this set is a man aged 55 to 70 in good health and CMV-seronegative.

This clone was detected a few times. The genes are TRBV19 and TRBJ2-1, with TRBD1 as a possible D gene (8 bases). The CDR3 runs to 14 residues. Germline V gives CDR1 LNHDA, CDR2 SQIVND (reference sequence). V gave up 7 bases and J gave up 9 bases, with 19 bases separating them. The CDR3 DNA reads as TGTGCCAGTACCCGACTGGACAGGGAGGGTGAGCAGTTCTTC. This sequence encodes CASTRLDREGEQFF.

V is TRBV11-1 and J is TRBJ2-5, with D possibly being TRBD1 (5 bases). With 6 bases removed from V and 5 bases from J, the gap between germline ends came to 16 bases. Germline assignment: CDR1 SGHAT and CDR2 FQDESV (reference sequence). The CDR3 runs to 14 residues. The CDR3 DNA reads as TGTGCCAGCAGTGTTGGGGCGAGCGCGGAGACCCAGTACTTC. Amino acids: CASSVGASAETQYF.

This chain links TRBV11-2 with TRBJ1-1, with a tentative D call TRBD1 (5 bases). Germline values: CDR1 SGHAT, CDR2 FQNNGV. The CDR3 runs 14 residues. Trimming took off 0 bases at V and 5 bases at J, with 10 bases between the two ends. CDR3 in DNA: TGTGCCAGCAGCTTAGATCCGGAGGGGACTGAAGCTTTCTTT. Residues: CASSLDPEGTEAFF.

The V and J genes are TRBV13 and TRBJ2-5, with D perhaps TRBD1 (5 bases). In germline, CDR1 is PRHDT, CDR2 FYEKMQ (reference sequence). The CDR3 runs 14 residues. Trimming shortened V by 4 bases and J by 5 bases, and 14 bases separated the two germline ends. The DNA of the CDR3 is TGTGCCAGCAGCTCGACATGGGGCCAGGAGACCCAGTACTTC. It specifies CASSSTWGQETQYF. Based on the CDR3 plus reference TRBV13 and TRBJ2-5, the full variable domain is AAGVIQSPRHLIKEKRETATLKCYPIPRHDTVYWYQQGPGQDPQFLISFYEKMQSDKGSIPDRFSAQQFSDYHSELNMSSLELGDSALYFCASSSTWGQETQYFGPGTRLLVL.

A few counts support this clone. The chain couples TRBV5-1 to TRBJ2-7; perhaps TRBD1 as D (5 bases). Trimming pared 0 bases from V and 1 base from J, leaving 11 bases between. The CDR3 consists of 15 residues. Germline V gene data show CDR1 as SGHRS and CDR2 as YFSETQ. The CDR3 loop reads CASSLDRPGSYEQYF. CDR3 bases: TGCGCCAGCAGCTTGGACAGGCCGGGTTCCTACGAGCAGTACTTC.

V is TRBV15 and J is TRBJ2-1; 7 bases line up with TRBD2. Germline V lookup: CDR1 LNHNV, CDR2 YYDKDF (reference sequence). This CDR3 is 14 amino acids long. V lost 0 bases and J lost 9; bases outside the gene matches: 5. CDR3 bases: TGTGCCACCAGCAGAGATCTCGGGACTACTGAGCAGTTCTTC. It codes for CATSRDLGTTEQFF.

This clone was detected only once. The chain combines TRBV6-1 with TRBJ1-1; 7 bases are a match to TRBD1. Germline trimming cut 4 bases from V and 0 bases from J; bases unmatched to any gene: 8. The germline V gene encodes CDR1 MNHNS and CDR2 SASEGT. This CDR3 has 16 amino acids. CDR3 DNA: TGTGCCAGCAGTGGGGGGACAGAGTTCATGAACACTGAAGCTTTCTTT. Its translation: CASSGGTEFMNTEAFF.

This clone occurred a few times. This sequence joins TRBV7-2 and TRBJ2-7; 8 nucleotides agree with TRBD2. The ends lost 7 bases at V and 7 bases at J; junction bases unmatched: 12. Germline V lookup: CDR1 SGHTA, CDR2 FQGNSA. This CDR3 has 14 amino acids. For the CDR3, the DNA is TGTGCCAGCACCCCGACTAGCGATTCGGGGGAGCAGTACTTC. Translated, it gives CASTPTSDSGEQYF.